These T cell receptor beta chains were read from a single sample in a study of cytomegalovirus exposure and HLA in healthy donors. Method: immunoSEQ multiplex PCR; TCRdb's copy keeps in-frame clones and lacks some. This table holds around 140,000 clones, approximately 82% found once. The sequenced sample was PBMCs. These receptors were collected from a man aged 30-40 years in good health and CMV-seropositive. Both conserved end residues are part of each CDR3. A D gene is named only where the DNA matches it firmly. Size is stated for part of the rows, as once, few or many counts, or as a class when the clone is expanded.

d_gene	abundance	len	v_gene	j_gene	CDR3aa	CDR3nt
-	-	15	TRBV5-1	TRBJ2-5	CASDEGHVVRETQYF	TGCGCCAGTGATGAGGGACACGTCGTGAGGGAGACCCAGTACTTC
-	-	14	TRBV29-1	TRBJ1-1	CSVNPLMANTEAFF	TGCAGCGTTAATCCCCTGATGGCGAACACTGAAGCTTTCTTT
TRBD1	-	17	TRBV13	TRBJ2-3	CASSLPASQGPTDTQYF	TGTGCCAGCAGCTTACCGGCCTCACAGGGGCCCACAGATACGCAGTATTTT
-	-	17	TRBV7-6	TRBJ2-7	CASSQGIRTDADYEQYF	TGTGCCAGCAGCCAGGGGATAAGAACGGACGCTGACTACGAGCAGTACTTC
-	-	16	TRBV28	TRBJ2-1	CASSPTVGRGDNEQFF	TGTGCCAGCAGTCCTACTGTCGGGAGAGGGGACAATGAGCAGTTCTTC
-	-	14	TRBV7-8	TRBJ1-3	CASSQQGSGNTIYF	TGTGCCAGCAGCCAACAGGGTTCTGGAAACACCATATATTTT
-	-	12	TRBV10-3	TRBJ2-1	CASEERDNEQFF	TGTGCCTCAGAGGAGCGGGACAATGAGCAGTTCTTC
-	-	15	TRBV28	TRBJ2-1	CASLVPQGSYNEQFF	TGTGCCAGCTTAGTTCCACAGGGCTCCTACAATGAGCAGTTCTTC
-	-	14	TRBV2	TRBJ2-4	CASRREVGQNIQYF	TGTGCCAGCAGAAGGGAAGTGGGGCAAAACATTCAGTACTTC
-	-	16	TRBV19	TRBJ1-5	CASRHSERTGNQPQHF	TGTGCCAGTAGGCACTCCGAAAGAACAGGCAATCAGCCCCAGCATTTT
-	once	14	TRBV2	TRBJ2-6	CASSGGAGANVLTF	TGTGCCAGCAGTGGGGGGGCTGGGGCCAACGTCCTGACTTTC
TRBD2	-	19	TRBV9	TRBJ2-1	CASTLPRPFSGGRYNEQFF	TGTGCCAGCACACTACCGCGCCCTTTTAGCGGGGGCCGGTACAATGAGCAGTTCTTC
-	-	15	TRBV6-5	TRBJ2-2	CASHLGGADTGELFF	TGTGCCAGCCATCTAGGGGGGGCGGACACCGGGGAGCTGTTTTTT
-	few	13	TRBV27	TRBJ1-2	CASSLQGRDGYTF	TGTGCCAGCAGTTTGCAGGGTCGCGACGGCTACACCTTC
-	-	16	TRBV5-1	TRBJ2-6	CASSLERVSGANVLTF	TGCGCCAGCAGCTTGGAGCGAGTATCTGGGGCCAACGTCCTGACTTTC
-	-	14	TRBV10-1	TRBJ2-7	CASRGGQSGDEQYF	TGCGCCAGCCGCGGTGGTCAATCAGGGGACGAGCAGTACTTC
-	-	15	TRBV5-1	TRBJ2-7	CASSLLAGQPREQYF	TGCGCCAGCAGCTTATTAGCAGGACAGCCCCGCGAGCAGTACTTC
-	-	17	TRBV19	TRBJ1-3	CASSMAGETVNGNTIYF	TGTGCCAGTAGTATGGCGGGAGAGACGGTAAATGGAAACACCATATATTTT
TRBD1	-	14	TRBV6-5	TRBJ1-2	CASSKTGTGHGYTF	TGTGCCAGCAGTAAGACCGGGACAGGTCATGGCTACACCTTC
TRBD2	-	17	TRBV4-1	TRBJ2-5	CASSQDDRGGPQETQYF	TGCGCCAGCAGCCAAGACGATCGCGGGGGACCTCAAGAGACCCAGTACTTC
-	-	12	TRBV28	TRBJ1-1	CASRPERTEAFF	TGTGCCAGCAGACCGGAGCGGACTGAAGCTTTCTTT
-	-	13	TRBV19	TRBJ1-5	CASSSGVSQPQHF	TGTGCCAGTAGTAGCGGGGTATCCCAGCCCCAGCATTTT
TRBD1	-	15	TRBV28	TRBJ1-5	CASSSTGDSNQPQHF	TGTGCCAGCAGTTCTACAGGGGATAGCAATCAGCCCCAGCATTTT
-	-	13	TRBV6-5	TRBJ1-1	CASSSRVNTEAFF	TGTGCCAGCAGCTCCAGGGTGAACACTGAAGCTTTCTTT
TRBD2	-	16	TRBV5-1	TRBJ2-3	CASSIPGLAGRDTQYF	TGCGCCAGCAGCATTCCGGGACTAGCGGGACGGGATACGCAGTATTTT
TRBD1	-	15	TRBV28	TRBJ1-2	CASSSGQGVPGGYTF	TGTGCCAGCAGTTCCGGACAGGGGGTGCCGGGGGGCTACACCTTC
-	once	14	TRBV7-8	TRBJ2-2	CASSLGQHTGELFF	TGTGCCAGCAGCTTAGGACAGCACACCGGGGAGCTGTTTTTT
-	-	15	TRBV28	TRBJ1-2	CASSPGTVVGYGYTF	TGTGCCAGCAGCCCCGGGACTGTGGTCGGCTATGGCTACACCTTC
TRBD1	-	15	TRBV5-1	TRBJ2-5	CASSLGQGYGETQYF	TGCGCCAGCAGCTTAGGACAGGGTTATGGAGAGACCCAGTACTTC
-	once	11	TRBV10-3	TRBJ2-7	CAISPGYEQYF	TGTGCCATCAGTCCGGGCTACGAGCAGTACTTC
TRBD1	-	14	TRBV10-2	TRBJ1-2	CASSEYGQGYGYTF	TGCGCCAGCAGTGAATACGGACAGGGGTATGGCTACACCTTC
TRBD1	-	16	TRBV29-1	TRBJ2-7	CSVEEGRTGETYEQYF	TGCAGCGTTGAAGAAGGCCGGACAGGGGAAACCTACGAGCAGTACTTC
TRBD2	once	15	TRBV9	TRBJ2-2	CASSGLAGEGGELFF	TGTGCCAGCAGTGGACTAGCTGGGGAGGGCGGGGAGCTGTTTTTT
TRBD2	-	16	TRBV19	TRBJ2-3	CASSISSGSVTDTQYF	TGTGCCAGTAGTATTAGTAGCGGGAGTGTTACAGATACGCAGTATTTT
-	-	15	TRBV6-6	TRBJ1-2	CASSYDLRDYYGYTF	TGTGCCAGCAGTTACGACCTCAGGGATTACTATGGCTACACCTTC
TRBD1	-	16	TRBV10-1	TRBJ1-1	CASSEQPGGLNTEAFF	TGCGCCAGCAGTGAGCAACCAGGGGGTTTGAACACTGAAGCTTTCTTT
TRBD1	-	14	TRBV5-1	TRBJ1-1	CASSPTGGNTEAFF	TGCGCCAGCAGCCCAACAGGGGGGAACACTGAAGCTTTCTTT
-	-	16	TRBV5-1	TRBJ2-2	CASSLLQGTLTGELFF	TGCGCCAGCAGCTTGTTGCAGGGAACCTTAACCGGGGAGCTGTTTTTT
TRBD2	-	15	TRBV29-1	TRBJ2-1	CSVPLGGSSYNEQFF	TGCAGCGTCCCCCTCGGCGGGAGCTCCTACAATGAGCAGTTCTTC
-	-	12	TRBV9	TRBJ2-1	CASSWQANEQFF	TGTGCCAGCAGTTGGCAGGCCAATGAGCAGTTCTTC
-	-	16	TRBV7-9	TRBJ1-6	CASSPRGKSGNSPLHF	TGTGCCAGCAGCCCAAGGGGGAAATCGGGTAATTCACCCCTCCACTTT
-	-	15	TRBV18	TRBJ1-4	CASSARGPPNEKLFF	TGTGCCAGCTCAGCAAGGGGCCCTCCCAATGAAAAACTGTTTTTT
-	few	13	TRBV2	TRBJ2-1	CASSGQRAGEQFF	TGTGCCAGCAGTGGTCAGCGGGCGGGTGAGCAGTTCTTC
TRBD1	-	13	TRBV27	TRBJ2-7	CASSFRDRNEQYF	TGTGCCAGCAGTTTCCGGGACAGGAACGAGCAGTACTTC
-	-	15	TRBV6-4	TRBJ2-1	CASSVSPLVLNEQFF	TGTGCCAGCAGTGTATCTCCCCTCGTCCTTAATGAGCAGTTCTTC
-	-	18	TRBV2	TRBJ2-6	CASSEEGAPSSGANVLTF	TGTGCCAGCAGTGAAGAGGGAGCCCCTTCATCTGGGGCCAACGTCCTGACTTTC
-	-	14	TRBV7-6	TRBJ2-7	CASSLSRDNYEQYF	TGTGCCAGCAGCTTATCCCGGGACAACTACGAGCAGTACTTC
TRBD1	once	15	TRBV7-9	TRBJ2-5	CASSSRDRGRETQYF	TGTGCCAGCAGCTCCCGGGACAGGGGAAGGGAGACCCAGTACTTC
TRBD1	once	14	TRBV18	TRBJ1-6	CASSQQGENSPLHF	TGTGCCAGCTCCCAACAGGGGGAGAATTCACCCCTCCACTTT
TRBD1	-	14	TRBV6-5	TRBJ2-7	CASSYGGQSYEQYF	TGTGCCAGCAGTTACGGGGGACAGAGCTACGAGCAGTACTTC
-	-	14	TRBV19	TRBJ2-1	CASRRDFGEDEQFF	TGTGCCAGTAGGAGGGACTTCGGAGAGGATGAGCAGTTCTTC
-	-	17	TRBV10-3	TRBJ1-6	CAIRRTAQPGDNSPLHF	TGTGCCATCAGAAGAACGGCCCAACCGGGAGATAATTCACCCCTCCACTTT
TRBD1	-	15	TRBV5-4	TRBJ2-3	CASSRGQGSTDTQYF	TGTGCCAGCAGCCGGGGACAGGGGAGCACAGATACGCAGTATTTT
-	once	13	TRBV19	TRBJ2-1	CASRRAREDEQFF	TGTGCCAGTAGAAGAGCCAGGGAAGATGAGCAGTTCTTC
-	few	13	TRBV5-4	TRBJ2-7	CASSPGLIYEQYF	TGTGCCAGCAGCCCCGGTTTAATTTACGAGCAGTACTTC
-	-	14	TRBV9	TRBJ2-3	CASSVGRVEDTQYF	TGTGCCAGCAGCGTAGGCAGGGTTGAAGATACGCAGTATTTT
-	once	13	TRBV7-3	TRBJ2-1	CASSISSNNEQFF	TGTGCCAGCAGCATATCTAGCAACAATGAGCAGTTCTTC
-	-	17	TRBV5-1	TRBJ1-6	CASSLAGPGRGDSPLHF	TGCGCCAGCAGCTTGGCTGGGCCAGGGAGGGGGGATTCACCCCTCCACTTT
TRBD2	few	16	TRBV9	TRBJ2-1	CASSGQRGALLDEQFF	TGTGCCAGCAGCGGGCAGCGGGGGGCCCTTTTAGATGAGCAGTTCTTC
TRBD1	-	15	TRBV18	TRBJ2-7	CASSLGQGRRDEQYF	TGTGCCAGCTCACTGGGACAGGGAAGGCGCGACGAGCAGTACTTC